This note documents a single T cell receptor beta chain sequence. As processed by the authors: Researchers report that nucleated cell counts were estimated from reference gene primer amplification. Generated by immunoSEQ multiplex PCR, the TCRdb table keeps only in-frame clones and is missing some. V, J and clone size are taken as reported in that table, and D and trimming were inferred from the DNA itself. The table records roughly 180,000 clones, approximately 84% of them present only once. The sample is drawn from a study of blood T cell repertoires in COVID-19. About the study: There were acute and convalescent COVID-19 samples, and they came from the United States, Italy and Spain. T cells, B-cell-depleted T cells, or PBMCs supplied cDNA or gDNA.

There are 17 residues in the CDR3. The germline gives CDR1 SGHVT, CDR2 SQSDAQ. V trimming: 5 bases; J trimming: 6 bases; junction bases outside the gene matches: 15. The clonotype originates from a middle-aged man who had recovered from COVID-19. The source material was peripheral blood. The chain carries TRBV7-4 and TRBJ1-2; 10 positions match TRBD1. The CDR3 DNA is TGTGCCAGCAGCCCCCTGGGGGGGGACAGGGGAAATGATGGCTACACCTTC. Protein: CASSPLGGDRGNDGYTF.